This TCR beta chain comes out of a study of cytomegalovirus exposure and HLA in healthy donors. A multiplex PCR was run with 60 Vbeta primers and 13 Jbeta primers. Here immunoSEQ multiplex PCR was the method, and the copy in TCRdb shows in-frame clones only, minus some. The sample lists fewer than 150,000 clones; around 80% were seen once. Findings and caveats of the study: Many donors carried some public TCRs, although rarity characterized most TCR sequences. By HLA locus, TCR association rates varied in a later analysis, with DRB1 showing the most and HLA-C the fewest. HLA alleles were associated with 16,951 TCR beta sequences in a later analysis at 0.05 false discovery rate.

V was cut by 0 bases and J by 2 bases, with 9 bases left in between. Germline CDR1 KGHSH, CDR2 LQKENI. The CDR3 length is 15 residues. As regards this clone: Its antigen is as yet unknown.

The chain links TRBV18 to TRBJ2-3; D is perhaps TRBD2 (5 bases). The sequencing sample was made of PBMCs. The clonotype originates from a male donor in good health and CMV-seronegative. CDR3 nucleotide sequence: TGTGCCAGCTCACCACCGTCGGGGTTCACAGATACGCAGTATTTT. Translated, it gives CASSPPSGFTDTQYF.